This passage covers 27 T cell receptor beta chains from one sample sequenced in a study of blood T cell repertoires in COVID-19. Sequenced by immunoSEQ multiplex PCR; TCRdb stores in-frame clones only, minus some. The data show more than 95,000 clones, around 90% seen once. Sequenced: peripheral blood. The origin of the receptors is a human donor in a cohort sampled during active COVID-19.

There are a few counts of this clone. This chain uses TRBV19 with TRBJ2-5; 8 bases match TRBD2. V was clipped by 6 bases and J by 1 base; unmatched bases: 10. The CDR3 contains 16 residues. Germline assignment: CDR1 LNHDA and CDR2 SQIVND (reference sequence). The DNA of the CDR3 is TGTGCCAGTAGACCCCCCGGGACTAGAGGCCAAGAGACCCAGTACTTC. Amino acid sequence: CASRPPGTRGQETQYF.

The chain has TRBV18 and TRBJ2-3, with TRBD1 identical over 9 bases. The CDR3 runs 16 residues. V was pared by 2 bases and J by 1 base, with 4 bases of the junction left unmatched. Looked up from germline, CDR1 is KGHSH and CDR2 is LQKENI. The CDR3 coding sequence is TGTGCCAGCTCACCAGGGGACAGGGCTGGCACAGATACGCAGTATTTT. Its protein product is CASSPGDRAGTDTQYF.

This clone appeared a few times. The chain links TRBV19 to TRBJ2-1; 7 positions match TRBD2. The CDR3 sequence is 16 residues long. Germline V gene lookup returns CDR1 LNHDA and CDR2 SQIVND (reference sequence). With V trimmed by 2 bases and J by 6 bases, 10 bases remained unmatched. This CDR3 is CASSIWAAGEFNEQFF. CDR3 nucleotide sequence: TGTGCCAGTAGTATATGGGCGGCGGGGGAGTTCAATGAGCAGTTCTTC.

The genes are TRBV4-2 and TRBJ2-7, with 7 bases identical to TRBD2. V gave up 1 base and J gave up 4 bases; unmatched junction bases: 7. The CDR3 loop spans 15 amino acids. Looked up from germline, CDR1 is LGHNA and CDR2 is YNFKEQ. The CDR3 nucleotides are TGTGCCAGCAGCCAAGGTGAGCGGGATCGGTACGAGCAGTACTTC. Protein product: CASSQGERDRYEQYF.

This chain connects TRBV6-6 to TRBJ1-4, with TRBD1 matching 9 bases. This CDR3 has 17 residues. Germline CDR1 MNHNY, CDR2 SVGAGI (reference sequence). With 5 bases clipped from V and 5 bases from J, the junction kept 12 bases outside the gene matches. CDR3 amino acids: CASSPRDREGGNEKLFF. The CDR3 DNA reads TGTGCCAGCAGTCCCCGGGACAGGGAAGGGGGGAATGAAAAACTGTTTTTT.

The V and J genes are TRBV5-1 and TRBJ2-1; 12 bases are a match to TRBD2. CDR1 and CDR2 from the germline V gene are SGHRS and YFSETQ. Trimming removed 3 bases from V and 4 bases from J; junction bases left unmatched: 8. The length of the CDR3 is 17 residues. CDR3 DNA: TGCGCCAGCAGCTGGGACCTAGCGGGGGGGATTTACAATGAGCAGTTCTTC. This gives the protein CASSWDLAGGIYNEQFF.

J is TRBJ2-7 and V is TRBV12-3 or TRBV12-4; perhaps TRBD2 as D (6 bases). V gave up 3 bases and J gave up 6 bases, with 12 bases separating them. The CDR3 is 13 amino acids. CDR3 DNA: TGTGCCAGCAGTTTGAGGGAGGCGGCCGAGCAGTACTTC. Amino acid sequence: CASSLREAAEQYF.

This clone was observed a handful of times. The V and J genes are TRBV6-5 and TRBJ2-5; 7 bases fit TRBD1. The CDR3 has 13 amino acids. The germline V gene has CDR1 MNHEY and CDR2 SVGAGI. Trimming took 6 bases from V and 1 from J; bases not matched to a gene: 2. CDR3 sequence (DNA): TGTGCCAGCAGCTGGGACAGCCAAGAGACCCAGTACTTC. Protein: CASSWDSQETQYF.

The chain is built from TRBV4-1 and TRBJ2-2; 9 nucleotides line up with TRBD1. Germline loops: CDR1 MGHRA, CDR2 YSYEKL. The CDR3 is made up of 16 amino acids. Unmatched junction bases numbered 9, after V lost 5 bases and J lost 5 bases. CDR3 bases: TGCGCCAGCAGCAAACAGACAGGGGGAGGGACCGGGGAGCTGTTTTTT. This gives the protein CASSKQTGGGTGELFF.

The chain has TRBV15 and TRBJ2-3; D may be TRBD2 (5 bases). Germline V CDR1 and CDR2: LNHNV, YYDKDF (reference sequence). V lost 8 bases and J 1 base, leaving 7 bases between the germline ends. The CDR3 runs 12 residues. The CDR3 DNA sequence: TGTGCCACCGGGCGGGGCACAGATACGCAGTATTTT. It translates to CATGRGTDTQYF.

This chain connects TRBV4-1 to TRBJ2-3; 9 bases fit TRBD2. CDR3 length equals 16 residues. CDR1 and CDR2 (germline): MGHRA, YSYEKL. Unmatched junction bases numbered 4, after V lost 3 bases and J lost 0 bases. The CDR3 spells CASSHPTSGSTDTQYF. CDR3 nucleotides: TGCGCCAGCAGCCACCCCACTAGCGGGAGCACAGATACGCAGTATTTT.

The chain recombines TRBV15 with TRBJ2-1; TRBD2 agrees at 11 bases. Germline V gene data show CDR1 as LNHNV and CDR2 as YYDKDF (reference sequence). This CDR3 comprises 16 residues. V lost 0 bases, J lost 4 bases, and 2 bases stayed unmatched. The CDR3 nucleotides read TGTGCCACCAGCAGAGATACTAGCGGGAGTTACAATGAGCAGTTCTTC. It specifies CATSRDTSGSYNEQFF.

The V call is TRBV7-6, the J call TRBJ2-5; a possible D gene is TRBD1 (6 bases). V lost 5 bases to trimming and J lost 4 bases, with 20 bases between them. CDR3 length: 16 amino acids. The germline gives CDR1 SGHVS, CDR2 FNYEAQ. The CDR3 DNA reads as TGTGCCAGCAGCCTCTACAGGGCCGTAGCCCCAGAGACCCAGTACTTC. The encoded protein is CASSLYRAVAPETQYF. Full variable domain (rest looked up from reference TRBV7-6 and TRBJ2-5): GAGVSQSPRYKVTKRGQDVALRCDPISGHVSLYWYRQALGQGPEFLTYFNYEAQQDKSGLPNDRFSAERPEGSISTLTIQRTEQRDSAMYRCASSLYRAVAPETQYFGPGTRLLVL.

The chain employs TRBV6-1 and TRBJ2-2; no firm D call. The CDR3 is 14 residues long. V lost 2 bases to trimming and J lost 4 bases, with 8 bases between them. Germline values: CDR1 MNHNS, CDR2 SASEGT. The chain's CDR3 is CASSEHRPTGELFF. The CDR3 DNA is TGTGCCAGCAGTGAACACAGACCCACCGGGGAGCTGTTTTTT.

The gene calls are TRBV7-2 and TRBJ2-2; D perhaps matches TRBD2 (6 bases). CDR3 length equals 12 residues. Germline V gives CDR1 SGHTA, CDR2 FQGNSA. Deletions cut 5 bases from V and 6 bases from J, with 7 bases between. The CDR3 protein is CASSPGAGELFF. For the CDR3, the DNA is TGTGCCAGCAGCCCGGGGGCCGGGGAGCTGTTTTTT.

The CDR3 DNA sequence: TGTGCCAGTAGTACCTCGGGAAGAGAGACCCAGTACTTC. This gives the protein CASSTSGRETQYF. J is TRBJ2-5 and V is TRBV19; weak D call: TRBD2 (5 bases). There are 13 residues in the CDR3. V lost 4 bases to trimming and J lost 4 bases, with 10 bases between them. Germline lookup yields CDR1 LNHDA and CDR2 SQIVND (reference sequence).

V gene TRBV19 combines with J gene TRBJ2-1; TRBD1 aligns across 9 bases. Per germline, CDR1 LNHDA and CDR2 SQIVND (reference sequence). The length of the CDR3 is 18 residues. V dropped 3 bases and J dropped 2; count of bases not matched to a gene: 11. The CDR3 sequence: CASSIQGRGTGPYNEQFF. The DNA for the CDR3 is TGTGCCAGTAGTATCCAGGGGAGAGGGACAGGGCCCTACAATGAGCAGTTCTTC. The variable domain in full, completed from reference TRBV19 and TRBJ2-1, reads DGGITQSPKYLFRKEGQNVTLSCEQNLNHDAMYWYRQDPGQGLRLIYYSQIVNDFQKGDIAEGYSVSREKKESFPLTVTSAQKNPTAFYLCASSIQGRGTGPYNEQFFGPGTRLTVL.

The chain combines TRBV11-3 with TRBJ1-5; perhaps TRBD1 as D (6 bases). The V gene lost 3 bases and the J gene lost 4 bases, with 7 bases spanning the gap. CDR1 is SGHNT, CDR2 YENEEA, per germline. This CDR3 has 13 amino acids. In DNA, the CDR3 is TGTGCCAGCAGCTTGGGGGCTAATCAGCCCCAGCATTTT. Residues: CASSLGANQPQHF.

V gene TRBV4-1 combines with J gene TRBJ2-7; D is unclear. Deletions cut 1 base from V and 3 bases from J, with 13 bases between. Looked up from germline, CDR1 is MGHRA and CDR2 is YSYEKL. The CDR3 extends over 15 amino acids. CDR3 DNA sequence: TGCGCCAGCAGCCAAGCCATTGGCGGTTACTACGAGCAGTACTTC. This encodes CASSQAIGGYYEQYF.

This clone appeared once. CDR3 sequence reads: CASSLGGVEQFF. The CDR3 DNA is TGTGCCAGCAGCTTGGGCGGAGTTGAGCAGTTCTTC. The chain has TRBV5-6 and TRBJ2-1; D not certain. Per the germline V gene, CDR1 is SGHDT and CDR2 is YYEEEE. CDR3 size: 12 residues. Trimming removed 0 bases at V and 9 bases at J, with 7 bases between.

The V gene is TRBV4-1, the J gene TRBJ1-4, with 8 bases matching TRBD1. CDR3 size: 18 residues. The ends lost 1 base at V and 5 bases at J; junction bases unmatched: 12. Per germline, CDR1 MGHRA and CDR2 YSYEKL. The CDR3 nucleotides read TGCGCCAGCAGCCAAGCAATCATGTGGGACAGGAAGAATGAAAAACTGTTTTTT. It encodes CASSQAIMWDRKNEKLFF.

The chain carries TRBV29-1 and TRBJ2-2; TRBD1 matches 10 bases. Per germline, CDR1 SQVTM and CDR2 ANQGSEA. CDR3 length: 15 residues. V was pared by 4 bases and J by 4 bases, with 6 bases of the junction left unmatched. The chain's CDR3 is CSVGSGTGVTGELFF. CDR3 bases: TGCAGCGTTGGCTCCGGGACAGGGGTCACCGGGGAGCTGTTTTTT.

The V call is TRBV24-1, the J call TRBJ1-2; unclear D gene. Per the germline V gene, CDR1 is KGHDR and CDR2 is SFDVKD. The V end lost 5 bases, the J end lost 3 bases, and 15 bases lay between the germline ends. This CDR3 has 15 residues. CDR3 amino acids: CATSGYGETDYGYTF. CDR3 DNA sequence: TGTGCCACCAGTGGGTACGGGGAGACTGACTATGGCTACACCTTC.

V is TRBV9 and J is TRBJ2-5; the D gene is possibly TRBD1 (5 bases). The ends were cut back, 0 bases at V and 7 bases at J, with 16 bases in the middle. The CDR3 runs 15 residues. Germline V gene sequence: CDR1 SGDLS, CDR2 YYNGEE. CDR3 in DNA: TGTGCCAGCAGCGTAGGGGGCGATGGGGTCGGGACCCAGTACTTC. Its translation: CASSVGGDGVGTQYF.

The chain employs TRBV13 and TRBJ2-2; perhaps TRBD2 as D (6 bases). The CDR3 covers 15 residues. V was clipped by 7 bases and J by 0 bases, with 12 bases between them. The V gene's germline CDR1 is PRHDT and CDR2 FYEKMQ (reference sequence). In DNA, the CDR3 is TGTGCCAGCACCGTTCCGGGGGCGAACACCGGGGAGCTGTTTTTT. This sequence encodes CASTVPGANTGELFF. Together with reference TRBV13 and TRBJ2-2, the CDR3 gives the full variable domain: AAGVIQSPRHLIKEKRETATLKCYPIPRHDTVYWYQQGPGQDPQFLISFYEKMQSDKGSIPDRFSAQQFSDYHSELNMSSLELGDSALYFCASTVPGANTGELFFGEGSRLTVL.

The chain uses TRBV11-1 and TRBJ2-7; TRBD1 aligns across 9 bases. V lost 4 bases, J lost 2 bases, and 6 bases stayed unmatched. Germline V gene data show CDR1 as SGHAT and CDR2 as FQDESV (reference sequence). The length of the CDR3 is 15 residues. The CDR3 DNA follows: TGTGCCAGCAGCTCAGGGACAGGGTTTCCCTACGAGCAGTACTTC. Translated: CASSSGTGFPYEQYF.

This clone was seen just once. V and J are TRBV24-1 and TRBJ2-2; 7 bases agree with TRBD1. This CDR3 is built from 16 residues. V gave up 4 bases and J gave up 6 bases; unmatched junction bases: 10. Germline V CDR1 and CDR2: KGHDR, SFDVKD. Written as DNA, the CDR3 is TGTGCCACCAGTGACTCCGACAGGGTACTCGCCGGGGAGCTGTTTTTT. This codes for CATSDSDRVLAGELFF.